This T cell receptor beta chain was sequenced in a study of CD8 T cells in ankylosing spondylitis. The germline V gene encodes CDR1 LGHDT and CDR2 YNNKEL (reference sequence). V gave up 4 bases and J gave up 3 bases, with 18 bases separating them. The length of the CDR3 is 16 residues. This clonotype was observed a few times. A single record per CDR3 protein comes from TCRdb applying MiXCR to the 5' RACE reads. The table shows roughly 280,000 distinct CDR3 sequences, with 15% to 25% occurring only once. The chain employs TRBV3-1 and TRBJ2-5; D uncertain. This TCR was sampled from a male donor with ankylosing spondylitis or in good health (not recorded which). Sequencing was performed on blood, either unsorted or a sorted T cell fraction (not recorded which). CDR3 bases: TGTGCCAGCAGCCGGGGTTTTTCCGGTATGGAAGAGACCCAGTACTTC. Translating it yields CASSRGFSGMEETQYF.